This T cell receptor beta chain was captured by sequencing in a study of blood T cells in healthy people across ages. The germline CDR1 and CDR2 sequences are LGHDT and YNNKEL (reference sequence). This CDR3 has 16 residues. The V gene lost 4 bases and the J gene lost 0 bases, with 13 bases spanning the gap. Note on this clonotype: Its antigen is still unknown.

The authors ran a second PCR of about 7 to 12 cycles using a sample-barcoded 5' primer and a J-beta primer mix. Via MiXCR, TCRdb re-called the 5' RACE reads, giving one row per CDR3 protein. The sample records over 1,500,000 distinct CDR3 sequences, 35% to 50% being singletons. Study-level findings and limits: Any changes in expanded clonotypes were possibly confounded, as donor CMV status remained unknown. More naive CD4+ cells and higher diversity marked long-lived donors relative to aged donors.

Researchers collected about 9.7 milliliters of peripheral blood from every single donor. The chain combines TRBV3-1 with TRBJ2-1; D might be TRBD2 (5 bases). This clonotype was obtained from a human donor in good health. Input material: blood. The CDR3 is CASSREGLSSYNEQFF. The CDR3 DNA sequence: TGTGCCAGCAGCCGTGAGGGTCTAAGCTCCTACAATGAGCAGTTCTTC.